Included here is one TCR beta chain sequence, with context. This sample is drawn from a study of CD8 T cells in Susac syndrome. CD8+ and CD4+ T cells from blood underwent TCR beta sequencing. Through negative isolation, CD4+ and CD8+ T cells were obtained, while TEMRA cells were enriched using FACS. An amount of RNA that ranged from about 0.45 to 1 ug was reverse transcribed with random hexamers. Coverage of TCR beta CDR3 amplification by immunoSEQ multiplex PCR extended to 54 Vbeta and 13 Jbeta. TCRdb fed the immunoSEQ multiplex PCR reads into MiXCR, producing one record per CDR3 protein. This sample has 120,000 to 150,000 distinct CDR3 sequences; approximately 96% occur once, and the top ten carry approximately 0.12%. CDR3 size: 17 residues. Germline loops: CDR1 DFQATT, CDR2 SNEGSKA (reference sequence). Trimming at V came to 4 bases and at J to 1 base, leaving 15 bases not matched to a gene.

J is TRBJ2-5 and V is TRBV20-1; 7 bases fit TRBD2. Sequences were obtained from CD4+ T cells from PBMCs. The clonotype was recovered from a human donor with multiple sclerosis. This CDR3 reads CSATDSAGLLTQETQYF. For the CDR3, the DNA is TGCAGTGCTACTGACTCCGCGGGACTACTCACCCAAGAGACCCAGTACTTC.